This T cell receptor (beta chain) derives from a study of vaccination and CD4 T cells after COVID-19. General study findings and limits: Median counts of SARS-CoV-2-reactive clonotypes increased from approximately 21 to 40; this difference was not significant.

This CDR3 has 13 amino acids. The germline V gene has CDR1 MNHNS and CDR2 SASEGT. With 11 bases removed from V and 5 bases from J, the gap between germline ends came to 13 bases. Treatment given: roughly 10-day PBMC culture with coronavirus spike peptide pools or control peptides (ViraFEST assay). Per-well cultures of millions of PBMCs received about 10 IU/ml IL-2 and about 9.6 ug/ml peptide pools. Turning to this clonotype: The antigen remains undetermined.

At the Johns Hopkins FTIC core, DNA taken from cultured CD4+ T cells was sequenced by way of the Oncomine TCR Beta short-read assay. In this case, cultured CD4+ T cells provided the extracted genomic DNA. TCRdb re-called the PCR reads through MiXCR, storing one row per CDR3 protein. Here the sample spans about 14,000 distinct CDR3 sequences, about 61% being singletons. The V gene is TRBV6-1, the J gene TRBJ1-6; perhaps TRBD1 as D (5 bases). The clonotype comes from a human donor who had recovered from COVID-19. The sequenced sample consisted of CD4+ T cells from blood, cultured in vitro. DNA of the CDR3: TGTGCCGCCCGTGGGGCCAATAATTCACCCCTCCACTTT. Residues: CAARGANNSPLHF.